The clone carrying this T cell receptor (beta chain) came up a few times. Its matching antigen is unknown. The assay was immunoSEQ multiplex PCR, and TCRdb's table has in-frame clones only and misses some. Among roughly 120,000 clones listed, around 82% were seen once. Germline-derived CDR1 and CDR2 are SQVTM and ANQGSEA. This CDR3 is built from 12 residues. The V gene lost 2 bases and the J gene lost 8 bases, with 12 bases spanning the gap. This sample is drawn from a study of T cell responses to AZD1222 COVID-19 vaccine. Study-wide points: In all cases, repertoires were sampled only after the peak T cell response. Possibly, clonal diversity was underestimated; donors were largely white British and included more females.

The sample was peripheral blood, taken on day 0 of AZD1222 vaccination. The chain joins TRBV29-1 to TRBJ1-2; tentative D call: TRBD1 (6 bases). This TCR was sampled from an adult in good health. The CDR3 here is CSVENMGGGYTF. The CDR3 coding sequence is TGCAGCGTTGAAAATATGGGGGGCGGCTACACCTTC.